The clone carrying this T cell receptor (beta chain) occurred once. These data originate in a study of tumor T cells in aggressive B-cell lymphoma. The V gene end was trimmed by 2 bases and the J gene end by 1 base; junction bases not matched to a gene: 14. CDR1 MDHEN and CDR2 SYDVKM come from the germline V gene. The CDR3 is made up of 19 amino acids. The assay was immunoSEQ multiplex PCR, and TCRdb's table has in-frame clones only and misses some. The data show 8,000 to 9,500 clones, with around 83% seen just once and under 4% held by the top ten. The genes are TRBV28 and TRBJ2-7; 10 bases are shared with TRBD2. The sequenced sample was tumor tissue. The receptor was derived from an adult with diffuse large B cell lymphoma. CDR3 DNA: TGTGCCAGCAGTTTACGTTTTACTAGCGGGGTAATTTTGTCCTACGAGCAGTACTTC. Translating it yields CASSLRFTSGVILSYEQYF.